The following is a T cell receptor beta chain sequence with its context. The antigen is not known. The germline V gene encodes CDR1 SGHDT and CDR2 YYEEEE. The V segment lost 3 bases and the J segment 8 bases; nucleotides outside the gene matches: 10. CDR3 length equals 14 residues. The data belong to a study of cytomegalovirus exposure and HLA in healthy donors. On the study more broadly: Among 150 million to 200 million T cells, an earlier analysis found approximately 110 million unique TCR beta sequences. Findings of the study overall: In presence/absence analyses, roughly uniform sequencing depth across donors was assumed.

PCR primers comprised 60 Vbeta and 13 Jbeta primers. Sequenced by immunoSEQ multiplex PCR; TCRdb stores in-frame clones only, minus some. This table has around 150,000 clones, less than 80% appearing once. This TCR was sampled from a middle-aged man in good health and CMV-seropositive. The rearrangement links TRBV5-6 to TRBJ1-2; 7 bases map to TRBD1. Source material: PBMCs. DNA of the CDR3: TGTGCCAGCAGCTCGGGACAGTCAGTCGGGGGCTACACCTTC. This encodes CASSSGQSVGGYTF.